This TCR beta chain was profiled in a study of cytomegalovirus exposure and HLA in healthy donors. General observations from the study: TCR beta chain V- and J-gene trimming was linked, in a later analysis, to a missense variant in DCLRE1C. Among the sequence variants, a highly shared cluster was likely an artifact of sequencing. When a later analysis was performed, an Asian-associated ancestry cluster reportedly had fewer N-insertions than the roughly 700-donor mean.

Germline V gene sequence: CDR1 SGHTA, CDR2 FQGNSA. The V and J ends lost 4 bases and 0 bases respectively, with 10 bases between them. The CDR3 is 14 residues long. Comments on this clone: Its antigen is unidentified.

PCR employed 60 Vbeta and 13 Jbeta primers. Assay used: immunoSEQ multiplex PCR; TCRdb lists only in-frame clones, some missing. The sample holds 150,000 or so clones, about four fifths seen once. Source material: PBMCs. This receptor was obtained from a male donor in good health and CMV-seropositive. V is TRBV7-2 and J is TRBJ2-7; D not resolved. The CDR3 protein is CASSSTMSSYEQYF. For the CDR3, the DNA is TGTGCCAGCAGCTCCACTATGAGCTCCTACGAGCAGTACTTC.